This is a list of T cell receptor beta chains from one sample in a study of shared clonotypes between healthy human individuals. TCRdb's table, derived via immunoSEQ multiplex PCR, lists solely in-frame clones and lacks some. The repertoire holds about 1.4 million clones, with roughly 96% as singletons. Sample: naive CD4+ T cells sorted from blood. Receptor source: a man aged 25 to 40 in good health. Both conserved end residues are part of each CDR3. D genes are given only for firm matches.

len: 16; d_gene: NA; j_gene: TRBJ1-3; v_gene: TRBV18; CDR3nt: TGTGCCAGCTCAGTGGCCGGACAGCACTCTGGAAACACCATATATTTT; CDR3aa: CASSVAGQHSGNTIYF
len: 17; d_gene: TRBD2; j_gene: TRBJ2-1; v_gene: TRBV5-1; CDR3nt: TGCGCCAGCAGCTTTAGCCAAGGACTAGCGGGAGCTGGGGAGCAGTTCTTC; CDR3aa: CASSFSQGLAGAGEQFF
len: 15; d_gene: NA; j_gene: TRBJ1-4; v_gene: TRBV4-1; CDR3nt: TGCGCCAGCAGCCCACATTCAGATGATAATGAAAAACTGTTTTTT; CDR3aa: CASSPHSDDNEKLFF
len: 13; d_gene: TRBD1; j_gene: TRBJ2-7; v_gene: TRBV6-5; CDR3nt: TGTGCCAGCAGTTCGGACAGGGTACACGAGCAGTACTTC; CDR3aa: CASSSDRVHEQYF
len: 12; d_gene: TRBD1; j_gene: TRBJ1-1; v_gene: TRBV10-3; CDR3nt: TGTGCCATCCGGACAGGGAATACTGAAGCTTTCTTT; CDR3aa: CAIRTGNTEAFF
len: 15; d_gene: TRBD1; j_gene: TRBJ2-1; v_gene: TRBV11-2; CDR3nt: TGTGCCAGCAGACGACCGGGACAGGCGAACAATGAGCAGTTCTTC; CDR3aa: CASRRPGQANNEQFF
len: 15; d_gene: NA; j_gene: TRBJ2-5; v_gene: TRBV18; CDR3nt: TGTGCCAGCTCACCAAAAGGGGGGAACCAAGAGACCCAGTACTTC; CDR3aa: CASSPKGGNQETQYF
len: 16; d_gene: TRBD1; j_gene: TRBJ1-5; v_gene: TRBV28; CDR3nt: TGTGCCAGCAGAAGACAGGGGGGTGGGGGATTTCAGCCCCAGCATTTT; CDR3aa: CASRRQGGGGFQPQHF
len: 17; d_gene: TRBD1; j_gene: TRBJ2-4; v_gene: TRBV10-3; CDR3nt: TGTGCCATCAGTGAGCAAGGGGGCGGGCTAGCCAAAAACATTCAGTACTTC; CDR3aa: CAISEQGGGLAKNIQYF
len: 16; d_gene: NA; j_gene: TRBJ2-1; v_gene: TRBV5-1; CDR3nt: TGCGCCAGCAGCTCTGGGGGCGTAGGTTCCTACAATGAGCAGTTCTTC; CDR3aa: CASSSGGVGSYNEQFF
len: 14; d_gene: TRBD1; j_gene: TRBJ1-1; v_gene: TRBV2; CDR3nt: TGTGCCAGCAGTGATGACAGGGAGTACACTGAAGCTTTCTTT; CDR3aa: CASSDDREYTEAFF